A selection of T cell receptor beta chains follows, all from one sample in a study of cytotoxic CD8 clonotypes in ibrutinib-treated CLL. Sequencing used immunoSEQ multiplex PCR; TCRdb keeps in-frame clones, though not all of them. The profile covers roughly 150,000 clones, with about 80% appearing a single time and about 2% taken by the ten largest. Sequencing used PBMCs, obtained after 12 months of ibrutinib treatment. The receptors were sampled from a human donor with chronic lymphocytic leukemia. Each CDR3 is given with its conserved first and last residue. D genes are given only for firm matches. The size field is filled for only some rows; it gives once, few, many or a size class.

d_call,clone_size,j_call,v_call,cdr3_nt,cdr3_aa
NA,NA,TRBJ2-7,TRBV5-6,TGTGCCAGCAGCTTGTACCTTGGCCCCTCCTACGAGCAGTACTTC,CASSLYLGPSYEQYF
TRBD1,NA,TRBJ1-5,TRBV28,TGTGCCAGCAGTATCCGGCTCGGGACAGGACAGGACCAGCCCCAGCATTTT,CASSIRLGTGQDQPQHF
NA,NA,TRBJ2-3,TRBV4-3,TGCGCCAGCAGCCAAGGAGATCCGGGGGCCTCTAGCACAGATACGCAGTATTTT,CASSQGDPGASSTDTQYF
NA,NA,TRBJ1-2,TRBV28,TGTGCCAGCTCCTTGGTTGCAGGGGCCTTTGGCTACACCTTC,CASSLVAGAFGYTF
NA,NA,TRBJ1-1,TRBV7-2,TGTGCCAGCGGGTGGAATACTGAAGCTTTCTTT,CASGWNTEAFF
NA,NA,TRBJ2-7,TRBV4-2,TGTGCCAGCAGCGCCCGAGTAGGAGGGGACTCCTACGAGCAGTACTTC,CASSARVGGDSYEQYF
TRBD1,NA,TRBJ1-4,TRBV6-5,TGTGCCAGCAGCCCCGGGACAGGGAGGCAAAAACTGTTTTTT,CASSPGTGRQKLFF
NA,NA,TRBJ1-4,TRBV19,TGTGCCAGTAGTATAGAGGGGGGCGAAAAACTGTTTTTT,CASSIEGGEKLFF
NA,NA,TRBJ1-1,TRBV7-9,TGTGCCAGCAGCTTAGCCTTGGGGGGGACTGAAGCTTTCTTT,CASSLALGGTEAFF
NA,few,TRBJ1-3,TRBV30,TGTGCCTGGTCTCTTGGGGGGGCCTCATCTGGAAACACCATATATTTT,CAWSLGGASSGNTIYF
TRBD2,NA,TRBJ2-1,TRBV4-2,TGTGCCAGCAGCCAAGATCGGGGAGTGGGGAGGGATGAGCAGTTCTTC,CASSQDRGVGRDEQFF
NA,NA,TRBJ1-2,TRBV10-3,TGTGCCATCAGTGAGTCGATGGGGGGCGGCTACACCTTC,CAISESMGGGYTF
NA,NA,TRBJ1-1,TRBV4-1,TGCGCCAGCAGCCCGACAGCCCTGAACACTGAAGCTTTCTTT,CASSPTALNTEAFF
NA,NA,TRBJ1-5,TRBV27,TGTGCCAGCAGTTTGAAGGCATACCCCAATCAGCCCCAGCATTTT,CASSLKAYPNQPQHF
TRBD2,few,TRBJ2-4,TRBV5-4,TGTGCCAGCAGCTCGCCCAGGACTAGCGGGATAAACATTCAGTACTTC,CASSSPRTSGINIQYF
NA,once,TRBJ2-1,TRBV25-1,TGTGCCAGCAATGCCGGGGGCTCCTACAATGAGCAGTTCTTC,CASNAGGSYNEQFF
TRBD1,NA,TRBJ1-6,TRBV30,TGTGCCTGGAGTGTAAGGGGGCCAGTCCTAACTTCACCCCTCCACTTT,CAWSVRGPVLTSPLHF
TRBD1,few,TRBJ1-3,TRBV5-1,TGCGCCAGCAGCGAGCGACAGGGGTTCAGCTCTGGAAACACCATATATTTT,CASSERQGFSSGNTIYF
NA,NA,TRBJ2-7,TRBV28,TGTGCCAGCAGTTTGCAACCGGCCTACGAGCAGTACTTC,CASSLQPAYEQYF
NA,NA,TRBJ2-2,TRBV5-1,TGCGCCAGCTCACAGGCCCCGAACACCGGGGAGCTGTTTTTT,CASSQAPNTGELFF
NA,NA,TRBJ1-2,TRBV11-2,TGTGCCAGCAGCTTCGGGGGGGGCTATGGCTACACCTTC,CASSFGGGYGYTF
TRBD1,NA,TRBJ2-6,TRBV7-9,TGTGCCAGCAGCCCCCGGGACAGGGGGCCAGGGGCCAACGTCCTGACTTTC,CASSPRDRGPGANVLTF
TRBD2,once,TRBJ2-3,TRBV6-6,TGTGCCAGCACCGGGGGGAGAAGCACAGATACGCAGTATTTT,CASTGGRSTDTQYF
NA,NA,TRBJ1-4,TRBV6-5,TGTGCCAGCAGTTACTCGGGGCGGGCGGCTGAAAAACTGTTTTTT,CASSYSGRAAEKLFF
TRBD1,NA,TRBJ1-2,TRBV10-3,TGTGCCATCAGTGAAGGGACAGGGGTGAGCGGCTACACCTTC,CAISEGTGVSGYTF
TRBD1,NA,TRBJ2-1,TRBV9,TGTGCCAGCAGCGTAGAAGGGACAGATTACAATGAGCAGTTCTTC,CASSVEGTDYNEQFF
NA,NA,TRBJ2-7,TRBV5-5,TGTGCCAGCAGCCAGGGGGGGGCGATGTACGAGCAGTACTTC,CASSQGGAMYEQYF
TRBD2,NA,TRBJ2-7,TRBV5-1,TGCGCCAGCCGTCCATGGCGGGAGGGGAGGGACGAGCAGTACTTC,CASRPWREGRDEQYF
NA,NA,TRBJ2-7,TRBV7-2,TGTGCCAGCAGCTTAGCGCAAAGCAGGGTACGCTACGAGCAGTACTTC,CASSLAQSRVRYEQYF
NA,NA,TRBJ1-5,TRBV10-3,TGTGCCATCAGCGAAGAAGCGGGGCAGCCCCAGCATTTT,CAISEEAGQPQHF
TRBD1,NA,TRBJ1-2,TRBV5-1,TGCGCCAGCAGCTTAGACAGGGGGAGTAGTGGCTACACCTTC,CASSLDRGSSGYTF
NA,NA,TRBJ2-1,TRBV7-6,TGTGCCAGCAGCTTAGGAACTAGCATTCGGAATGAGCAGTTCTTC,CASSLGTSIRNEQFF
TRBD1,NA,TRBJ2-7,TRBV27,TGTGCCAGCAGTCCTCGGACAGGGGCTTATCCCTACGAGCAGTACTTC,CASSPRTGAYPYEQYF
NA,few,TRBJ1-1,TRBV5-4,TGTGCCAGCACCCTGGCGGGGGTGAACACTGAAGCTTTCTTT,CASTLAGVNTEAFF
NA,once,TRBJ1-2,TRBV27,TGTGCCAGCAGTTTTACCCCTCCCGGACCTACGGGCTACACCTTC,CASSFTPPGPTGYTF
TRBD1,NA,TRBJ1-3,TRBV15,TGTGCCACCAGCTTCGACAGGGGGGGAAACACCATATATTTT,CATSFDRGGNTIYF
TRBD2,NA,TRBJ2-1,TRBV4-1,TGCGCCAGCAGCCCTTCTTATAGCGGGGGGCCCTACAATGAGCAGTTCTTC,CASSPSYSGGPYNEQFF